Reported below is one T cell receptor (beta chain). Its target is not known. 5'RACE template switching produced TCR cDNA carrying a universal primer site and UMIs. TCRdb itself ran the 5' RACE reads through MiXCR, one entry per CDR3 protein. The sample has around 310,000 distinct CDR3 sequences; around 4.5% are singletons. This sample stems from a study of T cells after yellow fever vaccination. Across the study: Each low-cell-number fraction was prepared by means of SMART-Seq v4 Ultra Low Input. Points from the study as a whole: Subsequent booster samples again held most clones from primary vaccination (approximately 95% CD4, about 90% CD8). A small share of clonotypes appeared in both CD4 and CD8 compartments.

The source was PBMCs, collected 15 days after the yellow fever booster vaccination. This receptor was obtained from a man aged 18 to 30 who received the YFV17D yellow fever vaccine.

CDR3 region: CASSLFPGHGYTF. DNA for the CDR3: TGTGCCAGCAGCCTCTTCCCTGGGCATGGCTACACCTTC. The rearrangement uses TRBV3-1 and TRBJ1-2; the D is unclear. V dropped 4 bases and J dropped 6 bases, with 12 bases sitting between them. The CDR3 contains 13 residues. CDR1 and CDR2 from the germline V gene are LGHDT and YNNKEL (reference sequence).